This TCR beta chain was captured by sequencing in a study of blood T cells in healthy people across ages. A J-beta primer mix and a sample-barcoded 5' primer were used in a second PCR of about 6 to 12 cycles. TCRdb redid the calling of the 5' RACE reads with MiXCR, one entry per CDR3 protein. Counted here are around 1,100,000 distinct CDR3 sequences, 30% to 40% occurring once; the ten biggest clones make up about 12%. This clonotype was picked up many times. Sequencing was done on a sample of blood. This sequence originates from a man aged 18 to 29 in good health.

For the CDR3, the DNA is TGCAGTGCTAGACCTATGAAGAACAAGGACGCCACAGATACGCAGTATTTT. Residues: CSARPMKNKDATDTQYF. This chain uses TRBV20-1 with TRBJ2-3; no reliable D call. Trimming removed 2 bases at V and 2 bases at J, with 20 bases between. The CDR3 is 17 amino acids. The germline V gene has CDR1 DFQATT and CDR2 SNEGSKA (reference sequence).